The clone carrying this TCR beta chain was observed once. The antigen remains unidentified. The entry originates in a study of neoadjuvant nivolumab and ipilimumab in lung cancer. CDR1 is SGHDT and CDR2 is YYEEEE in the germline V gene. CDR3 length: 14 amino acids. V shed 3 bases, J shed 6 bases, and the junction held 6 bases outside the gene matches. Study-level points and caveats: Only two of four nivolumab-treated tumors gained richness and clonality by surgery.

TCRdb keeps only in-frame clones here, not all; method: immunoSEQ multiplex PCR. The sample records around 2,000 clones, more than 65% being singletons. The TCR comes from an adult with non-small cell lung cancer. The sequencing here drew on tumor tissue, taken before neoadjuvant nivolumab, alone or with ipilimumab. The rearrangement uses TRBV5-6 and TRBJ2-5; 9 bases fit TRBD1. This chain's CDR3 is CASSWDRVGQTQYF. CDR3 nucleotide sequence: TGTGCCAGCAGCTGGGACAGGGTGGGGCAGACCCAGTACTTC.